This is a list of T cell receptor beta chains from one sample in a study of shared clonotypes between healthy human individuals. The method was immunoSEQ multiplex PCR; TCRdb's version includes in-frame clones alone and lacks a portion of them. The data contain around 700,000 clones, roughly 73% of them singletons. Source material: memory CD4+ T cells sorted from blood. These receptors all stem from a woman aged 25 to 39 in good health. The CDR3 runs from the conserved cysteine through the conserved F or W. D genes are given only for firm matches. Size tells how often a clone was seen (once, few, many) or the class of an expanded clone, and some rows leave it out.

13 | many | TRBJ2-2 | TRBV5-1 | - | CASSLSGTGELFF | TGCGCCAGCAGCTTGTCCGGCACCGGGGAGCTGTTTTTT
22 | many | TRBJ1-4 | TRBV4-1 | TRBD1 | CASSQYRIRGQTTTTGNEKLFF | TGCGCCAGCAGCCAGTACCGAATTAGGGGACAGACGACAACCACGGGTAATGAAAAACTGTTTTTT
14 | - | TRBJ1-5 | TRBV30 | TRBD1 | CAWTGQGVLQPQHF | TGTGCCTGGACGGGACAGGGGGTCCTACAGCCCCAGCATTTT
17 | - | TRBJ2-7 | TRBV19 | - | CASSTDGRAGGVYEQYF | TGTGCCAGTAGTACCGACGGCCGGGCAGGGGGGGTCTACGAGCAGTACTTC
12 | once | TRBJ2-7 | TRBV29-1 | - | CSASGTSYEQYF | TGCAGCGCATCCGGGACATCGTACGAGCAGTACTTC
12 | - | TRBJ2-1 | TRBV7-8 | - | CASSSDRYEQFF | TGTGCCAGCAGCTCCGACAGATATGAGCAGTTCTTC
17 | - | TRBJ2-5 | TRBV19 | TRBD2 | CASSIAGGRAGGETQYF | TGTGCCAGTAGTATAGCAGGCGGGAGGGCCGGTGGAGAGACCCAGTACTTC
14 | once | TRBJ2-7 | TRBV2 | TRBD1 | CASRGQGASYEQYF | TGTGCCAGCAGAGGACAGGGGGCATCCTACGAGCAGTACTTC
13 | once | TRBJ2-5 | TRBV4-1 | TRBD2 | CASSLGLAETQYF | TGCGCCAGCAGCCTTGGACTAGCTGAGACCCAGTACTTC
16 | - | TRBJ2-7 | TRBV6-5 | TRBD1 | CASSYEGGQGGYEQYF | TGTGCCAGCAGTTACGAAGGGGGACAGGGTGGTTACGAGCAGTACTTC
17 | - | TRBJ2-1 | TRBV10-3 | TRBD2 | CAISESTSGRALSEQFF | TGTGCCATCAGTGAGTCAACTAGCGGGAGGGCCCTGTCTGAGCAGTTCTTC
12 | - | TRBJ2-2 | TRBV2 | - | CASVPRTGELFF | TGTGCCAGCGTCCCTAGGACCGGGGAGCTGTTTTTT
14 | - | TRBJ1-1 | TRBV19 | - | CASSIWGVGTEAFF | TGTGCCAGTAGTATTTGGGGGGTTGGCACTGAAGCTTTCTTT
14 | - | TRBJ2-7 | TRBV6-4 | - | CASSSGTATYEQYF | TGTGCCAGCAGTTCAGGGACGGCGACCTACGAGCAGTACTTC
15 | - | TRBJ1-2 | TRBV5-1 | - | CASSSRRGANYGYTF | TGCGCCAGCAGCTCACGGCGGGGGGCGAACTATGGCTACACCTTC
16 | - | TRBJ1-5 | TRBV28 | - | CASSGSLGGRNQPQHF | TGTGCCAGCAGCGGCTCCCTTGGGGGGCGCAATCAGCCCCAGCATTTT
14 | - | TRBJ2-1 | TRBV7-2 | - | CASSSGRPFNEQFF | TGTGCCAGCAGTTCCGGTCGCCCCTTCAATGAGCAGTTCTTC
13 | - | TRBJ2-3 | TRBV28 | - | CASRRVATDTQYF | TGTGCCAGCCGCCGGGTGGCCACAGATACGCAGTATTTT
12 | - | TRBJ1-2 | TRBV14 | - | CASSLTGYGYTF | TGTGCCAGCAGCCTAACGGGTTATGGCTACACCTTC
12 | - | TRBJ1-1 | TRBV19 | - | CASRTGITEAFF | TGTGCCAGCCGAACAGGGATCACTGAAGCTTTCTTT
13 | - | TRBJ2-7 | TRBV19 | - | CASSIGGGYEQYF | TGTGCCAGTAGTATAGGTGGAGGCTACGAGCAGTACTTC
14 | - | TRBJ2-1 | TRBV5-4 | TRBD2 | CASSLATSGREQFF | TGTGCCAGCAGCTTGGCGACTAGCGGGAGGGAGCAGTTCTTC
14 | - | TRBJ2-7 | TRBV19 | TRBD2 | CASSRTSESYEQYF | TGTGCCAGTAGTAGGACTAGCGAGTCCTACGAGCAGTACTTC
13 | - | TRBJ2-7 | TRBV18 | - | CASSPRGSYEQYF | TGTGCCAGCTCCCCCCGGGGCTCCTACGAGCAGTACTTC
14 | once | TRBJ1-1 | TRBV6-4 | TRBD1 | CASKKDRVDTEAFF | TGTGCCAGCAAAAAAGACAGGGTCGACACTGAAGCTTTCTTT
14 | - | TRBJ1-1 | TRBV9 | TRBD1 | CASSVEGQDTEAFF | TGTGCCAGCAGCGTAGAGGGACAGGACACTGAAGCTTTCTTT
16 | - | TRBJ1-3 | TRBV14 | - | CASSQSPDNSGNTIYF | TGTGCCAGCAGCCAGTCCCCGGACAACTCTGGAAACACCATATATTTT
14 | - | TRBJ2-5 | TRBV5-1 | TRBD2 | CASRSALAEETQYF | TGCGCCAGCAGGTCCGCCCTAGCGGAAGAGACCCAGTACTTC
14 | many | TRBJ2-1 | TRBV7-2 | - | CASSLDSSYNEQFF | TGTGCCAGCAGCTTAGACAGCTCCTACAATGAGCAGTTCTTC
16 | few | TRBJ2-3 | TRBV5-1 | TRBD2 | CASSLSPAGETDTQYF | TGCGCCAGCAGCTTGTCGCCAGCGGGAGAGACAGATACGCAGTATTTT
14 | once | TRBJ2-7 | TRBV5-1 | TRBD2 | CASTRLAGVDEQYF | TGCGCCAGTACGCGACTAGCGGGAGTCGACGAGCAGTACTTC
13 | many | TRBJ1-3 | TRBV19 | - | CASNRDSGNTIYF | TGTGCCAGTAACAGGGATTCTGGAAACACCATATATTTT
15 | - | TRBJ2-7 | TRBV9 | TRBD1 | CASSGGGTGYHEQYF | TGTGCCAGCAGTGGGGGTGGGACAGGGTATCACGAGCAGTACTTC
14 | many | TRBJ2-7 | TRBV19 | TRBD1 | CASSSGTGVEEQYF | TGTGCCAGTAGTTCTGGGACAGGGGTAGAGGAGCAGTACTTC
14 | - | TRBJ2-1 | TRBV12-5 | TRBD1 | CASGSDRGSNEQFF | TGTGCTAGTGGATCGGACAGGGGATCCAATGAGCAGTTCTTC
14 | few | TRBJ1-1 | TRBV6-5 | - | CASSRSSTNTEAFF | TGTGCCAGCAGCCGGAGCAGCACGAACACTGAAGCTTTCTTT
14 | - | TRBJ1-2 | TRBV11-2 | - | CASSLDLWGDGYTF | TGTGCCAGCAGCTTAGATCTGTGGGGAGATGGCTACACCTTC
12 | once | TRBJ2-2 | TRBV5-1 | - | CASSPYTGELFF | TGCGCCAGCAGCCCCTACACCGGGGAGCTGTTTTTT
15 | - | TRBJ2-3 | TRBV7-3 | - | CASSLSASPTDTQYF | TGTGCCAGCAGCTTATCGGCCAGTCCTACAGATACGCAGTATTTT
15 | few | TRBJ1-1 | TRBV25-1 | - | CASRRHGGLGTEAFF | TGTGCCAGCAGACGACACGGGGGGCTTGGGACTGAAGCTTTCTTT
14 | - | TRBJ2-1 | TRBV7-9 | - | CASSPGTGRNEQFF | TGTGCCAGCAGCCCCGGGACTGGGCGAAATGAGCAGTTCTTC
11 | few | TRBJ1-4 | TRBV20-1 | - | CSARVVEKLFF | TGCAGTGCTAGAGTGGTAGAAAAACTGTTTTTT
15 | - | TRBJ1-4 | TRBV27 | - | CASSLFGAGYEKLFF | TGTGCCAGCAGTTTATTCGGGGCGGGGTATGAAAAACTGTTTTTT
13 | - | TRBJ1-1 | TRBV10-3 | - | CASRGQPNTEAFF | TGTGCCTCCCGCGGGCAGCCGAACACTGAAGCTTTCTTT
15 | - | TRBJ2-7 | TRBV28 | - | CASSLYAPTSYEQYF | TGTGCCAGCAGTTTATACGCTCCCACCTCCTACGAGCAGTACTTC
17 | once | TRBJ1-2 | TRBV29-1 | TRBD1 | CSVGGRGQGDINYGYTF | TGCAGCGTCGGGGGTAGGGGACAGGGGGATATTAACTATGGCTACACCTTC
13 | few | TRBJ2-3 | TRBV5-1 | - | CASSSAITDTQYF | TGCGCCAGCAGCTCAGCTATCACAGATACGCAGTATTTT
14 | - | TRBJ2-7 | TRBV9 | TRBD1 | CASSSGTDTYEQYF | TGTGCCAGCAGCTCAGGGACAGATACCTACGAGCAGTACTTC
19 | - | TRBJ2-3 | TRBV19 | TRBD2 | CASSSWGLTSGRAPDTQYF | TGTGCCAGTAGCTCGTGGGGCCTAACTAGCGGGAGGGCCCCAGATACGCAGTATTTT
16 | - | TRBJ1-1 | TRBV18 | - | CASSSEQGKVNTEAFF | TGTGCCAGCTCATCAGAACAGGGTAAGGTGAACACTGAAGCTTTCTTT
15 | few | TRBJ1-1 | TRBV11-3 | TRBD1 | CASSLRGGLNTEAFF | TGTGCCAGCAGCCTGCGAGGGGGCCTGAACACTGAAGCTTTCTTT
14 | once | TRBJ2-7 | TRBV28 | - | CASRARGSSYEQYF | TGTGCCAGCAGGGCCAGGGGAAGCTCCTACGAGCAGTACTTC